This TCR beta chain was captured in a study of CD8+ T cells in alopecia areata. Study at large: It was oral tofacitinib, at 5 to 10 mg twice daily, that treated patients received. Tofacitinib was given for 6 to 18 months, then stopped for 6 months.

Once RNA had been extracted, it was reverse transcribed into cDNA to act as the sequencing template. The assay was immunoSEQ multiplex PCR, and TCRdb's table has in-frame clones only and misses some. The sample holds tens of thousands of clones, 60% seen once. Germline V lookup: CDR1 PRHDT, CDR2 FYEKMQ (reference sequence). This CDR3 comprises 14 residues. The V and J ends lost 3 bases and 4 bases respectively, with 7 bases between them. Only a few counts were recorded for this clone. What it binds is unknown. Notes on the study in general: Whereas mice showed it more clearly, TCR sharing across patients was murkier, possibly because of HLA. In lesional scalp, particularly from alopecia totalis/universalis, clonality was higher than in normal scalp.

The receptor's source is a human donor with alopecia areata. The V and J genes are TRBV13 and TRBJ2-6; D uncertain. Sequenced here: CD8+ T cells sorted from blood, sampled at week 0. CDR3 DNA: TGTGCCAGCAGCTTTCAGTACGGGGCCAACGTCCTGACTTTC. Encoded protein: CASSFQYGANVLTF.